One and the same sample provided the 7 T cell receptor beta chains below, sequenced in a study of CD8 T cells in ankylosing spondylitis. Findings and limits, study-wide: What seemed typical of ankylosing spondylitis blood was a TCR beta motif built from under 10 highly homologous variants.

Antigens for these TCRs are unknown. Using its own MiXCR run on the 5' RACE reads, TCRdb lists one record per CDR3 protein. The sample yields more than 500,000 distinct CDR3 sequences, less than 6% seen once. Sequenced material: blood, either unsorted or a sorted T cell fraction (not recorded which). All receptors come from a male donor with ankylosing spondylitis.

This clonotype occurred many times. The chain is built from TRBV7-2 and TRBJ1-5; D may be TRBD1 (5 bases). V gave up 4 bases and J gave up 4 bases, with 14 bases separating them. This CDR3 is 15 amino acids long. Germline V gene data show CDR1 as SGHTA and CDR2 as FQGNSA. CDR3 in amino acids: CASSWGIRENQPQHF. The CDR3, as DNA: TGTGCCAGCAGCTGGGGGATCAGGGAAAATCAGCCCCAGCATTTT. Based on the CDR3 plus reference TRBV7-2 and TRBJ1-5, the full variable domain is GAGVSQSPSNKVTEKGKDVELRCDPISGHTALYWYRQSLGQGLEFLIYFQGNSAPDKSGLPSDRFSAERTGGSVSTLTIQRTQQEDSAVYLCASSWGIRENQPQHFGDGTRLSIL.

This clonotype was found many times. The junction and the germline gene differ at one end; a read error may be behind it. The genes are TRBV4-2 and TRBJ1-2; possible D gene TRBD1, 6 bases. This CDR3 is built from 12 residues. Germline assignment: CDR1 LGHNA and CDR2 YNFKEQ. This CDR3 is CASSQPTSDRHF. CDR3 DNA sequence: TGTGCCAGCAGCCAGCCTACTTCGGACAGACACTTC.

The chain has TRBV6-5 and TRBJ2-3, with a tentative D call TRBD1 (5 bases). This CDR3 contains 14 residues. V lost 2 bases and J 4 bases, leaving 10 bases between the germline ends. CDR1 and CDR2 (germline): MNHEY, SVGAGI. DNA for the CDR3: TGTGCCAGCAGTTACGGCAGGGTTTCAGATACGCAGTATTTT. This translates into CASSYGRVSDTQYF.

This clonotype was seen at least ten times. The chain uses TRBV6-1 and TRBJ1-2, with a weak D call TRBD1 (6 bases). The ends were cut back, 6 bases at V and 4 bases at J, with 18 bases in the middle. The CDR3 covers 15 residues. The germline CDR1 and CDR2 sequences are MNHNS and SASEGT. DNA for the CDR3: TGTGCCAGCAGCAAAACCGGGACAACTGCCTATGGCTACACCTTC. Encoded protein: CASSKTGTTAYGYTF.

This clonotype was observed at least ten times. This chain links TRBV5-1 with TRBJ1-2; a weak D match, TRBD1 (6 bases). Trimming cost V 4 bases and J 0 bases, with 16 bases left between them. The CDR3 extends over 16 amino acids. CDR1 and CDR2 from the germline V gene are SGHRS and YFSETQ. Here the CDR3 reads CASSARDTIANYGYTF. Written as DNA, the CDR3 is TGCGCCAGCAGCGCGCGGGACACCATTGCTAACTATGGCTACACCTTC.

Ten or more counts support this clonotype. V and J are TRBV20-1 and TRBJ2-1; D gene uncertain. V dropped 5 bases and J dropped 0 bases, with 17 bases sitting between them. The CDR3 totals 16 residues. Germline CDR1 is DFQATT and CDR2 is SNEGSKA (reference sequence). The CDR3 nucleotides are TGCAGTGCTCCCTTGGGCGGTTCGAGCTCCTACAATGAGCAGTTCTTC. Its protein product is CSAPLGGSSSYNEQFF.

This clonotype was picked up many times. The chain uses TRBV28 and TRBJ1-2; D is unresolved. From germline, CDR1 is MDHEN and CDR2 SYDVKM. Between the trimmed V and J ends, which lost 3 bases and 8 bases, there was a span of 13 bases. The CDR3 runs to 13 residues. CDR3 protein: CASSFTRPGGYTF. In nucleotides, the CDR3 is TGTGCCAGCAGTTTCACTCGCCCGGGCGGCTACACCTTC.